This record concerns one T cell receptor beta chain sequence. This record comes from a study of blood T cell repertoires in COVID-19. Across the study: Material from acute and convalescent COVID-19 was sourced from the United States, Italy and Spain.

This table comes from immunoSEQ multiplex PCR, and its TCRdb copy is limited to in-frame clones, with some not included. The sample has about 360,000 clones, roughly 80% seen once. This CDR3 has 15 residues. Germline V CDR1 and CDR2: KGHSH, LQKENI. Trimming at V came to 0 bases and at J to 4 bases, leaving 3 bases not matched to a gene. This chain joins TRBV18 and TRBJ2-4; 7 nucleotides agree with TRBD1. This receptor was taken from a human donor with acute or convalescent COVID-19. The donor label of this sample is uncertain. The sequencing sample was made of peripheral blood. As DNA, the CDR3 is TGTGCCAGCTCACCACCAAAACAGGGGAAAAACATTCAGTACTTC. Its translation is CASSPPKQGKNIQYF.